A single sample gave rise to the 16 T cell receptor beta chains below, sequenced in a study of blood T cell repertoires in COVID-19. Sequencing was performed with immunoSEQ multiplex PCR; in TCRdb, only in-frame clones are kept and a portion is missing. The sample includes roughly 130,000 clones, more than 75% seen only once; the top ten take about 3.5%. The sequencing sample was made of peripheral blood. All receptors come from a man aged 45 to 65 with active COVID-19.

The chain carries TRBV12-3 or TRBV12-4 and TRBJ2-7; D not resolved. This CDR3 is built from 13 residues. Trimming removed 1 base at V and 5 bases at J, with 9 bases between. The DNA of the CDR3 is TGTGCCAGCAGTTTAGGAGAAGCCCACGAGCAGTACGTC. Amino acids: CASSLGEAHEQYV.

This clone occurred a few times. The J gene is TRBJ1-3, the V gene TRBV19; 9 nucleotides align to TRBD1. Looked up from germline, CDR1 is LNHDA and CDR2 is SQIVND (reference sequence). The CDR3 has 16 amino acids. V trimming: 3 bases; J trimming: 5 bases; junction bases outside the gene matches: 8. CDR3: CASSIKGTGTRNTIYF. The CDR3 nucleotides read TGTGCCAGTAGTATCAAGGGGACAGGGACGCGAAACACCATATATTTT.

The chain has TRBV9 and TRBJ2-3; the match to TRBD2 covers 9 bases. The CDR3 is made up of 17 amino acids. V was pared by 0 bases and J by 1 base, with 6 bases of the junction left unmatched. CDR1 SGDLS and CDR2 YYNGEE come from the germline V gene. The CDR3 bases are TGTGCCAGCAGCGTAGCGATTAGCGGGGGAGGCACAGATACGCAGTATTTT. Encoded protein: CASSVAISGGGTDTQYF.

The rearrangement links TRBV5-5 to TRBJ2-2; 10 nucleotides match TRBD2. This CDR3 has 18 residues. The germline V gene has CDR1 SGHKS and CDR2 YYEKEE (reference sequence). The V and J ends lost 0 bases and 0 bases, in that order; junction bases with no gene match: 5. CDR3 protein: CASSLGQAGGPNTGELFF. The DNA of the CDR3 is TGTGCCAGCAGCTTGGGGCAAGCGGGAGGGCCGAACACCGGGGAGCTGTTTTTT.

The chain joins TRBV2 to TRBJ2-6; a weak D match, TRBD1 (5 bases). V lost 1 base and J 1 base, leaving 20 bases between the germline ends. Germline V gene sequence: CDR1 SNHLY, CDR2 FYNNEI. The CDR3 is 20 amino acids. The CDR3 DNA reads TGTGCCAGCAGTGAAGGGGTTTTGGGGCAGGGTTGGTCTGGGGCCAACGTCCTGACTTTC. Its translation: CASSEGVLGQGWSGANVLTF.

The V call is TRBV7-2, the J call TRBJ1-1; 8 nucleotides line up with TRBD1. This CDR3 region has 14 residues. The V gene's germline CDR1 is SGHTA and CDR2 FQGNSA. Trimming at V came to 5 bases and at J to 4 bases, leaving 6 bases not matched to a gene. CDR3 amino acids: CASSGMTGVTEAFF. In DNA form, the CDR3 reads TGTGCCAGCAGCGGCATGACAGGGGTCACTGAAGCTTTCTTT.

In DNA form, the CDR3 reads TGTGCCAGCAGCCGACTTGTGACAGGGAAGGTGGACGAGCAGTACTTC. Its translation is CASSRLVTGKVDEQYF. The chain employs TRBV7-9 and TRBJ2-7; TRBD1 matches 7 bases. This CDR3 contains 16 residues. The germline V gene has CDR1 SEHNR and CDR2 FQNEAQ (reference sequence). V dropped 5 bases and J dropped 5; count of bases not matched to a gene: 15.

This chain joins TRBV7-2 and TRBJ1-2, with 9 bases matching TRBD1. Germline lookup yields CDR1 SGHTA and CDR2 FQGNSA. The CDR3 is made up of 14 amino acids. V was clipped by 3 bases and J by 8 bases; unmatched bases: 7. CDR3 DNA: TGTGCCAGCAGCTTCCAACAGGGGGCTGGGGGCTACACCTTC. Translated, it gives CASSFQQGAGGYTF.

In nucleotides, the CDR3 is TGTGCCAGCAGCGTAGGGGTACAGTATGAAAAACTGTTTTTT. Translated, it gives CASSVGVQYEKLFF. The chain couples TRBV9 to TRBJ1-4; D ambiguous. Germline V gene lookup returns CDR1 SGDLS and CDR2 YYNGEE. Trimming removed 0 bases from V and 6 bases from J, with 9 bases in between. The CDR3 has 14 amino acids.

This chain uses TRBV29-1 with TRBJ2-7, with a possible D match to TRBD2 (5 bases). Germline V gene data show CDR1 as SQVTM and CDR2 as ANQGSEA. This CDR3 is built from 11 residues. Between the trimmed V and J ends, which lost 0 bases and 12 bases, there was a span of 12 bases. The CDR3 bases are TGCAGCGTTGAAGATCAGAGGGAACGGTACGTC. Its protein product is CSVEDQRERYV.

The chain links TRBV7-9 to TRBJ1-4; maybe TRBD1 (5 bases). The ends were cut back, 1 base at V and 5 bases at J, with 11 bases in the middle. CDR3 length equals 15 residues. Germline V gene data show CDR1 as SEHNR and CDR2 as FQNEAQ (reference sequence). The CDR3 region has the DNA TGTGCCAGCAGCTTAGGTGCAGGGAAAAATGAAAAACTGTTTTTT. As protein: CASSLGAGKNEKLFF.

Here the CDR3 reads CASSVSNSPLHF. The CDR3 DNA reads TGTGCCAGCAGCGTTTCGAATTCACCCCTCCACTTT. The chain links TRBV9 to TRBJ1-6; D gene ambiguous. CDR3 length: 12 residues. Germline CDR1 reads SGDLS; CDR2 reads YYNGEE. V was trimmed by 2 bases and J by 7 bases, leaving 4 bases between them.

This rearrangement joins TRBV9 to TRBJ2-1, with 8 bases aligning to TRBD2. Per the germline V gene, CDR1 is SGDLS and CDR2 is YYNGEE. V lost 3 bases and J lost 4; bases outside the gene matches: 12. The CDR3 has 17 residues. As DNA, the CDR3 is TGTGCCAGCAGCGGCCCTCCCAATATAGCGGGGTACAATGAGCAGTTCTTC. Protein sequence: CASSGPPNIAGYNEQFF.

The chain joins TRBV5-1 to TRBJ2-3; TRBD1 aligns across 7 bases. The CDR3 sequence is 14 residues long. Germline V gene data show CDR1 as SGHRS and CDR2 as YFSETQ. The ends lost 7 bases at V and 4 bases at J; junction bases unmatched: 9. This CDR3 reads CASAGQGVADTQYF. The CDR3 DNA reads TGCGCCAGCGCGGGCCAGGGGGTCGCAGATACGCAGTATTTT.

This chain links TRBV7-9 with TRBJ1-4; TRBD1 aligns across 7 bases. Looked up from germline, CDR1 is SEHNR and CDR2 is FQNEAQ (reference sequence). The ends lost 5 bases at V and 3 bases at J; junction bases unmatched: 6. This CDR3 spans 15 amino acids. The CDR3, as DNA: TGTGCCAGCAGCGCGACCGGGACAGCTAATGAAAAACTGTTTTTT. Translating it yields CASSATGTANEKLFF.

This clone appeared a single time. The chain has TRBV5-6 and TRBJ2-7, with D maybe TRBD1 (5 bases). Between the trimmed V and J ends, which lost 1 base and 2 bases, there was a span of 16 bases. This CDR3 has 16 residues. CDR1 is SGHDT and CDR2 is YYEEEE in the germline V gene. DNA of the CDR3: TGTGCCAGCAGCTTGACGCCAACAGGCAACCCCTACGAGCAGTACTTC. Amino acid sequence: CASSLTPTGNPYEQYF.